These 2 T cell receptor beta chains came from one sample sequenced in a study of T cells in Graves' hyperthyroidism and ophthalmopathy. Amplification targeted TCR beta CDR3 regions from RNA transcripts. TCR CDR3 underwent first-round RT-PCR with the HTBI primer set. One entry per CDR3 protein results from TCRdb running MiXCR on the multiplex PCR reads. Of roughly 500,000 distinct CDR3 sequences in the sample, 40% to 55% are singletons; the top ten hold 35% to 50%. Sequenced sample: peripheral blood or thyroid tissue (not recorded which). These receptors originate from an adult woman with Graves' disease, either hyperthyroidism or ophthalmopathy (not recorded which).

J is TRBJ1-2 and V is TRBV7-2, with 9 bases lining up with TRBD1. The V and J ends lost 5 bases and 9 bases, in that order; junction bases with no gene match: 10. The germline gives CDR1 SGHTA, CDR2 FQGNSA. The CDR3 is made up of 14 amino acids. Written as DNA, the CDR3 is TGTGCCAGCAGCCCGGGACAGGGACACTTAAGCTACACCTTC. Its protein is CASSPGQGHLSYTF. The entire variable domain, with the rest obtained from reference TRBV7-2 and TRBJ1-2, is as follows: GAGVSQSPSNKVTEKGKDVELRCDPISGHTALYWYRQSLGQGLEFLIYFQGNSAPDKSGLPSDRFSAERTGGSVSTLTIQRTQQEDSAVYLCASSPGQGHLSYTFGSGTRLTVV.

A note on this clonotype: A much larger clone differs from this one at a single base, so this may be a read error. The rearrangement joins TRBV12-3 or TRBV12-4 to TRBJ1-1; unclear D gene. The CDR3 is 12 amino acids. The V gene lost 3 bases and the J gene lost 0 bases, with 2 bases spanning the gap. The CDR3 loop reads CASSFVNTEAFF. The CDR3 DNA follows: TGTGCCAGCAGTTTCGTGAACACTGAAGCTTTCTTT.